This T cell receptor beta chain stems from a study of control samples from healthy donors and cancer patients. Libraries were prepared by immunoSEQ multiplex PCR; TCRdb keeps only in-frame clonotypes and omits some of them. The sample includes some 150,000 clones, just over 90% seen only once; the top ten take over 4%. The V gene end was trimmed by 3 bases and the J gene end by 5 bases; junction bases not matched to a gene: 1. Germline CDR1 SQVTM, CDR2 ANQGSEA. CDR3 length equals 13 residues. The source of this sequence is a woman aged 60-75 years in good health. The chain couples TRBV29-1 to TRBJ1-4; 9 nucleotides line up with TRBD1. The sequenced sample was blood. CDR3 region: CSVETGGNEKLFF. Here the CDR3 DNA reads TGCAGCGTTGAGACAGGGGGGAATGAAAAACTGTTTTTT.